This entry describes one T cell receptor (beta chain). Antigen specificity is unknown. Sequencing used immunoSEQ multiplex PCR; TCRdb keeps in-frame clones, though not all of them. This sample has about 110,000 clones, with approximately 83% found just once. The data derive from a study of T cell responses to AZD1222 COVID-19 vaccine. Whole-study context: Pooling covered second doses at about 4 or about 12 weeks.

The study's findings and limits: Repertoire collection took place solely once the T cell response had peaked. The donor cohort was predominantly white British with a female majority, and clonal diversity may have been underestimated. CD4 TCRs linked to vaccination spanned spike, dominating at 160-218 and 743-854.

The origin of this receptor is an adult in good health. The sample was peripheral blood, taken on day 0 of AZD1222 vaccination.

CDR3 loop: CASSEDWGAMTQHF. The CDR3 DNA reads as TGTGCCAGCAGTGAAGACTGGGGGGCAATGACCCAGCATTTT. The chain combines TRBV2 with TRBJ1-5; tentatively, D is TRBD1 (6 bases). V shed 1 base and J shed 11 bases, with 15 bases lying between them. The V gene's germline CDR1 is SNHLY and CDR2 FYNNEI. This CDR3 comprises 14 residues. Complete variable domain (other parts from reference TRBV2 and TRBJ1-5): EPEVTQTPSHQVTQMGQEVILRCVPISNHLYFYWYRQILGQKVEFLVSFYNNEISEKSEIFDDQFSVERPDGSNFTLKIRSTKLEDSAMYFCASSEDWGAMTQHFGDGTRLSIL.